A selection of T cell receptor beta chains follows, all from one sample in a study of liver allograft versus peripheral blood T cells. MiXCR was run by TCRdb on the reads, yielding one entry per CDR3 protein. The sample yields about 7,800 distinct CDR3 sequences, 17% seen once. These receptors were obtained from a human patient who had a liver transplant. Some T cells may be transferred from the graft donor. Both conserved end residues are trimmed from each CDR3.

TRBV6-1 ASNPLQGDNEKLF
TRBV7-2 ASSLGYTEAF
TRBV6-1 ASSEDKLGGYT
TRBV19 ASSIIGRPYEQY
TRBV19 ASRRQGANGNTIY
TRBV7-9 ASSLQGQGQPQH
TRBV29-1 SVEQNQKLF
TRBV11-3 ASSLKQDTEAF
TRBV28 ASLENRNYGYT
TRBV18 ASSLQGAGTNEKLF
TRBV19 ASILTAGPGYGYT
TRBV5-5 ASSLERDSPLH
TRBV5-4 ASSLVGQGTGELF
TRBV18 ASSPLSRQGHYEQY
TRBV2 ASKRDQGTLNTEAF
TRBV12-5 ASGGQGHGYT
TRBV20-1 SALRQGLTEAF
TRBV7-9 ASSFMGRTGELF
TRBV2 ASSEYLADNSPLH
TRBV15 ATSIDRPGTYYT
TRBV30 AWSVLGLPKNSPLH
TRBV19 ASSSGTANTGELF
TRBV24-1 ATPKGGTYEQY
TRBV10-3 AIRTTGDYGYT
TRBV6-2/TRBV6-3 ASSFPGLLNEKLF
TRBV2 ASRWTGVHEQY
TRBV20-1 SARGQGQPQH
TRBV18 ASSLRGTYYEQY
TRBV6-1 ASSDEGHRGYT
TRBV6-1 ASSERIGGREKLF
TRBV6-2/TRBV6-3 ASRPSGGADNEQF
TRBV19 ASSMEGTRNTIY
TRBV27 ASSLKGYTEAF
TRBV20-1 SAPRVGGPEAF
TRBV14 ASNSPGRFGNTIY
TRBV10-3 AISESGGRETQY
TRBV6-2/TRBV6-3 ASADTEAF
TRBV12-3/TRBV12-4 ASSFWTGDQPQH
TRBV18 ASSQSGNYGYT
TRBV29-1 SVLEGAYGYT
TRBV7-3 ASSLGSVNTEAF
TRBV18 ASSPTDRDTEAF
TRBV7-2 ASSLLGGREGYT
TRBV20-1 SARNWGEGFNEQY
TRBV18 ASSPQGAGTNEKLF
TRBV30 AWSFLAGGLYEQY
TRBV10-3 AISVRAAGMNTEAF
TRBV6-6 ASSYATGENSPLH
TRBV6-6 ASSFVRDSSSGNTIY
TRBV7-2 ASSLDRGLDQPQH
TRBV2 ASSFGLANTDTQY
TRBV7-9 ASSYQGQIYGYT